The sequence of this T cell receptor beta chain was determined in a study of blood T cell repertoires in COVID-19. Turning to the study itself: The United States, Italy and Spain provided the acute and convalescent COVID-19 samples. T cells, B-cell-depleted T cells, or PBMCs provided the cDNA or gDNA that served as material.

The germline CDR1 and CDR2 sequences are SGHAT and FQNNGV. CDR3 length equals 14 residues. The V gene end was trimmed by 2 bases and the J gene end by 4 bases; junction bases not matched to a gene: 1. Authors' analysis steps: The authors estimated nucleated cell counts from reference gene primer amplification. Sequenced by immunoSEQ multiplex PCR; TCRdb stores in-frame clones only, minus some. The V and J calls and the clone size are those of that table, but D and trimming were determined from the DNA. The sample comprises roughly 70,000 clones, 85% to 90% of which are singletons, and roughly 3.2% rests with the top ten.

The chain couples TRBV11-2 to TRBJ2-2, with 7 bases lining up with TRBD1. This receptor was taken from a man between 50 and 59 years old with active COVID-19. Sequences were obtained from peripheral blood. The CDR3 coding sequence is TGTGCCAGCAGCTTACAGGGGGTCACCGGGGAGCTGTTTTTT. Its protein product is CASSLQGVTGELFF.